This T cell receptor beta chain was observed in a study of blood T cell repertoires in COVID-19. For the study at large: Researchers got acute and convalescent COVID-19 samples from the United States, Italy and Spain. Sample material is recorded as cDNA or gDNA derived from T cells, B-cell-depleted T cells, or PBMCs.

In the original workflow: Estimates of nucleated cell counts were drawn from the amplification of reference gene primers. The protocol was immunoSEQ multiplex PCR, while the TCRdb copy is restricted to in-frame clones and leaves out a portion. V and J calls and clone size are as listed in that table; D and trimming were resolved from the DNA. Here the sample spans under 250,000 clones, approximately 80% being singletons. Input material: peripheral blood. This receptor was identified in a woman aged 70 to 79 with acute or convalescent COVID-19.

This CDR3 is CASSRGGAYNEQFF. The CDR3 DNA reads as TGTGCCAGTTCTAGGGGGGGTGCCTACAATGAGCAGTTCTTC. The chain employs TRBV3-1 (or the pseudogene TRBV3-2) and TRBJ2-1, with D possibly TRBD2 on 7 matching bases. CDR1 LGHDT and CDR2 YNNKEL come from the germline V gene (reference sequence). The V end lost 9 bases, the J end lost 2 bases, and 14 bases lay between the germline ends. CDR3 length: 14 amino acids.